This is a list of T cell receptor beta chains from one sample in a study of shared clonotypes between healthy human individuals. This table comes from immunoSEQ multiplex PCR, and its TCRdb copy is limited to in-frame clones, with some not included. The table lists under 600,000 clones, around 96% of them singletons, with about 0.06% in the top ten. Sequencing was performed on naive CD4+ T cells sorted from blood. Receptor source: a woman aged 25 to 39 in good health. Both conserved end residues are part of each CDR3. Fields, in order: D gene, V gene, clone size, J gene, CDR3 DNA, CDR3 protein. A D gene is named only where the DNA matches it firmly. Some rows have no size entry. The others give once, few or many, or a class for an expanded clone.

D: .
V: TRBV4-1
size: .
J: TRBJ2-1
DNA: TGCGCCAGCAGCCAAGGGATCAGGGGATCGGGGGGTGAGCAGTTCTTC
CDR3: CASSQGIRGSGGEQFF

D: .
V: TRBV10-2
size: .
J: TRBJ2-7
DNA: TGCGCCAGCGCGGACTGGCGGGTCTACGAGCAGTACTTC
CDR3: CASADWRVYEQYF

D: .
V: TRBV7-9
size: .
J: TRBJ2-7
DNA: TGTGCCAGCAGCTATGACAGGAGCGAGCAGTACTTC
CDR3: CASSYDRSEQYF

D: .
V: TRBV4-1
size: .
J: TRBJ1-2
DNA: TGCGCCAGCAGCCCTAGGGCAGTCCCCACCCGTGGCTACACCTTC
CDR3: CASSPRAVPTRGYTF

D: .
V: TRBV6-1
size: once
J: TRBJ1-4
DNA: TGTGCCAGCAATCCGGCCAGGGAGAATGAAAAACTGTTTTTT
CDR3: CASNPARENEKLFF

D: .
V: TRBV6-6
size: .
J: TRBJ1-2
DNA: TGTGCCAGCAGTTATCCCTCGGGGCAGGTCTATGGCTACACCTTC
CDR3: CASSYPSGQVYGYTF

D: TRBD1
V: TRBV7-2
size: .
J: TRBJ1-2
DNA: TGTGCCAGCAGCCCAGGGGGGGCAAGTCTTGGCTACACCTTC
CDR3: CASSPGGASLGYTF

D: .
V: TRBV14
size: .
J: TRBJ2-2
DNA: TGTGCCAGCAGCCAAAGGTTGGGCACCGGGGAGCTGTTTTTT
CDR3: CASSQRLGTGELFF

D: TRBD2
V: TRBV7-2
size: .
J: TRBJ2-7
DNA: TGTGCCAGCAGACAATTAGCGGGAGGACCGCCCCACGAGCAGTACTTC
CDR3: CASRQLAGGPPHEQYF

D: .
V: TRBV30
size: .
J: TRBJ1-5
DNA: TGTGCCTGGAGTATATCGACCTTCAATCAGCCCCAGCATTTT
CDR3: CAWSISTFNQPQHF